This T cell receptor (beta chain) was observed in a study of type 1 regulatory T cells. Study summary: An in vitro protocol generated T-allo10, a Tr1-enriched, alloantigen-specific CD4 T cell product.

With V trimmed by 5 bases and J by 3 bases, 10 bases remained unmatched. The length of the CDR3 is 16 residues. CDR1 DFQATT and CDR2 SNEGSKA come from the germline V gene (reference sequence). In TCRdb, the reads were re-called with MiXCR into one record per CDR3 protein. This table has fewer than 20,000 distinct CDR3 sequences, roughly 10% appearing once. The J gene is TRBJ2-7, the V gene TRBV20-1; TRBD2 matches at 13 bases. Sequenced: CD4+ T cells, either the whole sample or a sorted fraction (not recorded which). The sequence came from a human donor in good health. The DNA of the CDR3 is TGCAGTGCTCAACCGGGACTAGCGGGAAGGGACTACGAGCAGTACTTC. Translated, it gives CSAQPGLAGRDYEQYF.